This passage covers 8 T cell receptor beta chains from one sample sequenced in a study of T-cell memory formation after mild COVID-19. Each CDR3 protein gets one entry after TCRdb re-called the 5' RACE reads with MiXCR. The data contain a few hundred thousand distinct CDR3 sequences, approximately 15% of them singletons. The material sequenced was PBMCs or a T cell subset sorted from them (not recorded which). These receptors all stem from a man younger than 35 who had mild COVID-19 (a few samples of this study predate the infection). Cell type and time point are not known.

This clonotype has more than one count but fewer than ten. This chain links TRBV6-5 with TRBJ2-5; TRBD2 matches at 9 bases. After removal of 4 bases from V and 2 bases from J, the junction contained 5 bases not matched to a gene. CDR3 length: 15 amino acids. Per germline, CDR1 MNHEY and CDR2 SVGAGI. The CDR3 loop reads CASSSGTSWQETQYF. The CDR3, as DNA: TGTGCCAGCAGTTCCGGGACTAGCTGGCAAGAGACCCAGTACTTC.

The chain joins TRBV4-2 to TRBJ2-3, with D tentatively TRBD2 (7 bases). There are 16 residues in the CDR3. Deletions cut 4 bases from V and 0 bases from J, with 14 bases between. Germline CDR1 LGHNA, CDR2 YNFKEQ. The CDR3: CASSRNGGPSTDTQYF. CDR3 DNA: TGTGCCAGCAGCCGAAACGGGGGGCCCAGCACAGATACGCAGTATTTT.

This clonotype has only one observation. This CDR3 reads CAISEGDYEQYF. In nucleotides, the CDR3 is TGTGCCATCAGTGAGGGGGACTACGAGCAGTACTTC. The chain carries TRBV10-3 and TRBJ2-7; D gene unclear. CDR3 length: 12 residues. Trimming removed 2 bases at V and 3 bases at J, with 5 bases between. CDR1 and CDR2 (germline): ENHRY, SYGVKD.

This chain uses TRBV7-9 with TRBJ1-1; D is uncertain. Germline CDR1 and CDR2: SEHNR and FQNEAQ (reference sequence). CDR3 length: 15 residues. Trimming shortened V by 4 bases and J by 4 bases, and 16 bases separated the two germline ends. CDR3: CASSYDAGWPTEAFF. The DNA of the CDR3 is TGTGCCAGCAGCTACGACGCTGGCTGGCCCACTGAAGCTTTCTTT.

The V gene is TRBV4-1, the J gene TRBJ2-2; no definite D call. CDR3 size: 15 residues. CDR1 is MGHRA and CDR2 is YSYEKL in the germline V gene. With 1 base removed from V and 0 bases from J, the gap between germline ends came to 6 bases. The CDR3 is CASSQVQANTGELFF. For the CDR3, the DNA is TGCGCCAGCAGCCAAGTTCAGGCGAACACCGGGGAGCTGTTTTTT.

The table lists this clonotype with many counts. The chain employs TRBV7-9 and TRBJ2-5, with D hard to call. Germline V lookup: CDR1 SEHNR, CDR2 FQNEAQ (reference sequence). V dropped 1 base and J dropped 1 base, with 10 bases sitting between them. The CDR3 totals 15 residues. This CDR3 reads CASSLVVGGQETQYF. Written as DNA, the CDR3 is TGTGCCAGCAGCTTAGTGGTTGGCGGCCAAGAGACCCAGTACTTC. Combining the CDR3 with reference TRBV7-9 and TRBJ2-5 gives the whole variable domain DTGVSQNPRHKITKRGQNVTFRCDPISEHNRLYWYRQTLGQGPEFLTYFQNEAQLEKSRLLSDRFSAERPKGSFSTLEIQRTEQGDSAMYLCASSLVVGGQETQYFGPGTRLLVL.

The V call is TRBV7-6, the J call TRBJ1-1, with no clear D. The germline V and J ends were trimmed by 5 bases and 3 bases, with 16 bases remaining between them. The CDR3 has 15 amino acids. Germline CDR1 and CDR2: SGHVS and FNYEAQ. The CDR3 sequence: CASSPRVYGDTEAFF. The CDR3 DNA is TGTGCCAGCAGCCCCCGGGTCTATGGGGACACTGAAGCTTTCTTT.

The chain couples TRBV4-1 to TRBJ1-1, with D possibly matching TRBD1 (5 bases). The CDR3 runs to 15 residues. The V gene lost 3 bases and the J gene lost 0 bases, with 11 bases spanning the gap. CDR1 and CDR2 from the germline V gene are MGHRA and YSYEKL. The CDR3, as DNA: TGCGCCAGCAGCCAGCCCCGGGACGTGAACACTGAAGCTTTCTTT. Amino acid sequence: CASSQPRDVNTEAFF.